This TCR beta chain emerged from a study of blood T cell repertoires in COVID-19. About the study: Whether acute or convalescent, the COVID-19 samples came from the United States, Italy and Spain. In each case, the material was cDNA or gDNA derived from T cells, B-cell-depleted T cells, or PBMCs.

Authors' processing steps: Nucleated cell counts were estimated from reference gene primer amplification. Profiling relied on immunoSEQ multiplex PCR, and the TCRdb table lists in-frame clones only, not all of them. The V and J calls and clone size are taken from that table; D and trimming were inferred from the DNA. The sample contains around 250,000 clones, under 85% of which appear only once. This CDR3 contains 13 residues. The ends were cut back, 4 bases at V and 5 bases at J, with 11 bases in the middle. Germline CDR1 and CDR2: WNHNN and SYGVQD (reference sequence). The sequenced material came from peripheral blood. The TCR was taken from a man under 40 who had recovered from COVID-19. The chain has TRBV10-1 and TRBJ2-5, with D unclear. CDR3 DNA sequence: TGCGCCAGCAGTGTAGACTCTGGGGAGACCCAGTACTTC. Protein product: CASSVDSGETQYF.